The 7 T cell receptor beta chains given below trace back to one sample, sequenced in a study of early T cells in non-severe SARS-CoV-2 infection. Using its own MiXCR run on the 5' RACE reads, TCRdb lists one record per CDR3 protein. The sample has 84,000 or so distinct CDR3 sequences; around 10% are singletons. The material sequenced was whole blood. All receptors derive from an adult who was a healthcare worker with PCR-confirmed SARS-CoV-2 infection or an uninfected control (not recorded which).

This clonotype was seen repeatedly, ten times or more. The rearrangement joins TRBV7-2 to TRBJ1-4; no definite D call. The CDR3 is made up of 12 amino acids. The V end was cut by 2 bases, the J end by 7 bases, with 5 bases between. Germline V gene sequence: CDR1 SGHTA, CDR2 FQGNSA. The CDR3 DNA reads TGTGCCAGCAGCTTAATGTCTGAAAAACTGTTTTTT. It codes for CASSLMSEKLFF.

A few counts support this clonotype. DNA for the CDR3: TGTGCCAGCAGCTTAGTGGGGCAGGGATCACCCCTCCACTTT. It specifies CASSLVGQGSPLHF. The V call is TRBV7-9, the J call TRBJ1-6, with a possible D match to TRBD1 (5 bases). Trimming cost V 1 base and J 10 bases, with 11 bases left between them. Per the germline V gene, CDR1 is SEHNR and CDR2 is FQNEAQ (reference sequence). CDR3 size: 14 residues.

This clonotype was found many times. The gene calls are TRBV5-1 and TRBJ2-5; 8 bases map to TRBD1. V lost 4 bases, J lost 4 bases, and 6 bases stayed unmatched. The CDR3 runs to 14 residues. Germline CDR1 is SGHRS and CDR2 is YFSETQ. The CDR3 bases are TGCGCCAGCAGCGCAGGGGGCGCAGGAGAGACCCAGTACTTC. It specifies CASSAGGAGETQYF.

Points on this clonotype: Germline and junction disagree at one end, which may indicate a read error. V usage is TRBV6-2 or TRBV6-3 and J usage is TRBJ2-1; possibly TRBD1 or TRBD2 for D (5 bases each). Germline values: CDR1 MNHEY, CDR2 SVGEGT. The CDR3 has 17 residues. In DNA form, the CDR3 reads TGTGCCACTCAACTGGGGGAAGCCACCTATTGGGGAAATGAGCTGTTCTTC. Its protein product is CATQLGEATYWGNELFF.

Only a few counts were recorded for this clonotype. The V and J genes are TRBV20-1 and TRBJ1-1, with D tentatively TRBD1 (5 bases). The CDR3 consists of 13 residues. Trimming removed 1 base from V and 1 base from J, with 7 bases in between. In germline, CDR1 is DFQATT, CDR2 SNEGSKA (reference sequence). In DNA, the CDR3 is TGCAGTGCTAGAGGGGGCCGGAACACTGAAGCTTTCTTT. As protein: CSARGGRNTEAFF.

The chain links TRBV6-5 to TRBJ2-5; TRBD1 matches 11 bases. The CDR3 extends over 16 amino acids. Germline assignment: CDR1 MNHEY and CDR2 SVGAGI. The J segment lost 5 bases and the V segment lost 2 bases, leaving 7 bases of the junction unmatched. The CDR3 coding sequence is TGTGCCAGCAGTTACCTGGGGACAGGGGGTTTGGAGACCCAGTACTTC. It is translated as CASSYLGTGGLETQYF.

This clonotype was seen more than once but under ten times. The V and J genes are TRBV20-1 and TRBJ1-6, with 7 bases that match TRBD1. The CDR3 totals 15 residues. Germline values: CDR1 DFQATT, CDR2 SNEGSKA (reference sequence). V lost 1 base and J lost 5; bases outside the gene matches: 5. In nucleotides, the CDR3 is TGCAGTGCTAGAGGTGGACAGGCAGATAATTCACCCCTCCACTTT. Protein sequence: CSARGGQADNSPLHF.